This T cell receptor (beta chain) was captured by sequencing in a study of human T cells and chemical hapten exposure. Looking at the study overall: Donors were sensitized with 2% DPC on the upper inner arm.

Time point here: pre-sensitization, week 0. As to treatment: therapeutic diphenylcyclopropenone sensitization with weekly scalp DPC. This CDR3 spans 13 amino acids. V dropped 0 bases and J dropped 2 bases, with 4 bases sitting between them. Per germline, CDR1 MNHNS and CDR2 SASEGT. The library labeled individual cDNA molecules by adding unique molecular identifiers to them. TCRdb re-called the RACE reads with MiXCR, one entry per CDR3 protein. The data hold 150,000 to 200,000 distinct CDR3 sequences, with roughly 30% observed a single time. The source of this sequence is a woman between 25 and 40 years old with alopecia areata. Some clones in this sample may be carry-over from other donors' samples. The starting material was whole blood, obtained in connection with sensitization to the hapten diphenylcyclopropenone (DPC). The J gene is TRBJ1-2, the V gene TRBV6-1; no clear D. The CDR3 DNA follows: TGTGCCAGCAGTGAAGCAGGGAACTATGGCTACACCTTC. Encoded protein: CASSEAGNYGYTF.